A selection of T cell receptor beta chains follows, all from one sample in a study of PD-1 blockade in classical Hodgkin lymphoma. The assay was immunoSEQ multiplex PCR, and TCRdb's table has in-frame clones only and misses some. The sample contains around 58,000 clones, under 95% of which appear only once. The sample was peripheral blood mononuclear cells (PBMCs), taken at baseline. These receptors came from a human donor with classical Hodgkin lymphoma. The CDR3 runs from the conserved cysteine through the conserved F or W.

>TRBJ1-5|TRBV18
CASSRGERQPQHF
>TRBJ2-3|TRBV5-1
CASSINRLGGNTQYF
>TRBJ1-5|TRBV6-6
CASSYNQELSLSQHF
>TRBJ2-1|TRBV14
CASSLAGATNEQFF
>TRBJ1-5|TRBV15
CATPPEGATQPQHF
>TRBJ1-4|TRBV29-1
CSVGFPATNEKLFF
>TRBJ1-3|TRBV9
CASSVIADSSGNTIYF
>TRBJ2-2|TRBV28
CASSLRTSGMQTGELFF
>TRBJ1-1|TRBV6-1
CASLARRGAEAFF
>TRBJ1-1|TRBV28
CASSLDIRGREAFF
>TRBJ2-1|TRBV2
CASTAGQPNNEQFF
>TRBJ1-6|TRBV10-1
CASSDRGSPLHF
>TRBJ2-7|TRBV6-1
CASSEFPDSYEQYF
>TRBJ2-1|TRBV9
CASSPLAGGSNEQFF
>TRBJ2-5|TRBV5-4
CASSLAREGEETQYF
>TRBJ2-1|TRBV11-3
CASSQVDNEQFF
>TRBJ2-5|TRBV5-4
CASSLVGSQETQYF
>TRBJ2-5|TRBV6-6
CASRDSSKETQYF
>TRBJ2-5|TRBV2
CASRTGSRETQYF
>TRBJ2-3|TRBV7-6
CASGLAGEMDTQYF
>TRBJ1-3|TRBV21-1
CASSTTNRGSTDGNTIYF
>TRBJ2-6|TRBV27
CASSLLEGGANVLTF